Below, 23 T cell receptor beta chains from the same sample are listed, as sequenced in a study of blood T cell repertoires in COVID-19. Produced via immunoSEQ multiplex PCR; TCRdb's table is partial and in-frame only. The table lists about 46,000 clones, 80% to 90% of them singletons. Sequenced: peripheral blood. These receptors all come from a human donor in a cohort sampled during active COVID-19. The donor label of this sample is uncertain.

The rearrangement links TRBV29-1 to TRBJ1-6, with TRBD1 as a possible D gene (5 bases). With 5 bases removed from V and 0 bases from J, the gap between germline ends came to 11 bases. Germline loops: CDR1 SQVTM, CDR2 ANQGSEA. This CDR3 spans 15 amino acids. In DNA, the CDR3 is TGCAGCGTTAAAATCGACAGCTCCTATAATTCACCCCTCCACTTT. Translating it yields CSVKIDSSYNSPLHF.

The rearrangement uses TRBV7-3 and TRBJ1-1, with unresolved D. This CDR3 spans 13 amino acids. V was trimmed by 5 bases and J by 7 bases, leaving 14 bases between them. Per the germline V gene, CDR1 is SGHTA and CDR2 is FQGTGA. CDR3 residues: CASSPIFGGEAFF. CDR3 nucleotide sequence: TGTGCCAGCAGCCCTATTTTCGGCGGTGAAGCTTTCTTT.

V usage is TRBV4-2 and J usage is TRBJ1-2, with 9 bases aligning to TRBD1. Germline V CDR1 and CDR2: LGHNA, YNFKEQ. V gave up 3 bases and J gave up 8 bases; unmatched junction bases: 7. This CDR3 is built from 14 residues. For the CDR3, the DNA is TGTGCCAGCAGCCAGGCGACAGGGGGAGCCGGCTACACCTTC. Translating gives CASSQATGGAGYTF.

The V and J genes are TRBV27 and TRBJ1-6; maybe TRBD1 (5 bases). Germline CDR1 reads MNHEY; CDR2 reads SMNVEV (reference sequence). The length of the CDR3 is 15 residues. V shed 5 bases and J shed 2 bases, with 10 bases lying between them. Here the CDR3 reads CASSLREAYNSPLHF. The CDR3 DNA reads TGTGCCAGCAGTCTCAGGGAGGCCTATAATTCACCCCTCCACTTT.

CDR3 DNA sequence: TGTGCCACCAGGGGACAACGATCACCCCTCCACTTT. Translated, it gives CATRGQRSPLHF. This sequence joins TRBV6-5 and TRBJ1-6; the D gene is possibly TRBD1 (6 bases). The CDR3 runs 12 residues. V lost 10 bases and J 10 bases, leaving 14 bases between the germline ends. Germline CDR1 MNHEY, CDR2 SVGAGI.

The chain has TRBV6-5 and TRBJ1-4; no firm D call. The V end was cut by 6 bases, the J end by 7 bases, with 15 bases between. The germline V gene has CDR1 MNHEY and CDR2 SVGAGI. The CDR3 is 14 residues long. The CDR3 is CASSSTRAGEKLFF. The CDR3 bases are TGTGCCAGCAGCTCTACACGGGCGGGTGAAAAACTGTTTTTT.

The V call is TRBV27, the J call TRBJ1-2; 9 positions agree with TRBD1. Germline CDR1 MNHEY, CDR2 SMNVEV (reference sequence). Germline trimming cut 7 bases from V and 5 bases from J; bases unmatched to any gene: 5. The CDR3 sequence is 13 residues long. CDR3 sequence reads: CASTPGQGYGYTF. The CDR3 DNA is TGTGCCAGCACCCCGGGACAGGGATATGGCTACACCTTC.

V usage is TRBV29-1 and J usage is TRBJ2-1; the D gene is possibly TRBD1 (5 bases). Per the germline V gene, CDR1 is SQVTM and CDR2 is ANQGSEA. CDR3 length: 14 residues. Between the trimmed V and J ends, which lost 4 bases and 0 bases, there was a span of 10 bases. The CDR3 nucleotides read TGCAGCGTTGCCGACAGCAGCTCCTACAATGAGCAGTTCTTC. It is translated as CSVADSSSYNEQFF.

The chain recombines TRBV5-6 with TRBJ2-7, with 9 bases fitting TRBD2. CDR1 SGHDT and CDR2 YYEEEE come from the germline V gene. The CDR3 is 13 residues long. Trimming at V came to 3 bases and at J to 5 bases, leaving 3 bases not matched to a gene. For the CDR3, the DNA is TGTGCCAGCAGCTGGGCTAGCGGGGACGAGCAGTACTTC. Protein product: CASSWASGDEQYF. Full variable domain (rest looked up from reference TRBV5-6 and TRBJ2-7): DAGVTQSPTHLIKTRGQQVTLRCSPKSGHDTVSWYQQALGQGPQFIFQYYEEEERQRGNFPDRFSGHQFPNYSSELNVNALLLGDSALYLCASSWASGDEQYFGPGTRLTVT.

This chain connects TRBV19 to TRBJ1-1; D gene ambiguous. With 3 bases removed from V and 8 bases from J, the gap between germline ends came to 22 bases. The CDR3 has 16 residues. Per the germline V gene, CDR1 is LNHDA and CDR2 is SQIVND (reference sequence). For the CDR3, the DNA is TGTGCCAGTAGTATCCTCGCCGGGATTAGAGGTACCGAAGCTTTCTTT. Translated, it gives CASSILAGIRGTEAFF.

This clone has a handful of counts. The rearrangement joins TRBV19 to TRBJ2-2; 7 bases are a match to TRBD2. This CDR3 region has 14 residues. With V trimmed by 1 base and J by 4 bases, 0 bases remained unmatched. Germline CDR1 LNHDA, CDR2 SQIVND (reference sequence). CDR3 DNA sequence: TGTGCCAGTAGTATAGGCGGGAGCACCGGGGAGCTGTTTTTT. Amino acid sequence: CASSIGGSTGELFF.

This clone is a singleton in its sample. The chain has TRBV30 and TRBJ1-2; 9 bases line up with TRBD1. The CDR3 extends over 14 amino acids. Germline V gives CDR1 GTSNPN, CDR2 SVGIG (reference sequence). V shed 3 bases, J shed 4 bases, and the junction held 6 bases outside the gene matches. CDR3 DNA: TGTGCCTGGAGGAGACCGGGACAGGGCTATGGCTACACCTTC. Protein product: CAWRRPGQGYGYTF.

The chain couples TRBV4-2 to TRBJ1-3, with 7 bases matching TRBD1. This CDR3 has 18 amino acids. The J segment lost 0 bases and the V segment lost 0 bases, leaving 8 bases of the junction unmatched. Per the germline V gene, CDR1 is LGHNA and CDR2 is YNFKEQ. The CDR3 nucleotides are TGTGCCAGCAGCCAAGAAGGGCCACAGGGGTTCTCTGGAAACACCATATATTTT. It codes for CASSQEGPQGFSGNTIYF.

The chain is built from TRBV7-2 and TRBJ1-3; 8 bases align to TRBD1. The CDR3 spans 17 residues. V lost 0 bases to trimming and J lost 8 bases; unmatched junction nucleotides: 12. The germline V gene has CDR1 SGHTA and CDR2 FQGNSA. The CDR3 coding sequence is TGTGCCAGCAGCTTAGCCATTCAGGGGGCGGGTCGTGACACCATATATTTT. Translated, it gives CASSLAIQGAGRDTIYF.

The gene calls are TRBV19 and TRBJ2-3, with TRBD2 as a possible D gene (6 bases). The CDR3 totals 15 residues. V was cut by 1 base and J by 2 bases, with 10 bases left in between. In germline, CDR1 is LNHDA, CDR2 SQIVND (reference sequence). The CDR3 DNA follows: TGTGCCAGTAGTATAGCGGGGGAGGCCACAGATACGCAGTATTTT. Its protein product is CASSIAGEATDTQYF.

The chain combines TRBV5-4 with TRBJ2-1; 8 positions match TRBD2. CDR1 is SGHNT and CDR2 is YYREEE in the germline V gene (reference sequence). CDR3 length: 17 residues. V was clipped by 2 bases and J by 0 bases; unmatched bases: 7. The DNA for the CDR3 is TGTGCCAGCAGCTTAGACGGGGGGGGTAGCTCCTACAATGAGCAGTTCTTC. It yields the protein CASSLDGGGSSYNEQFF. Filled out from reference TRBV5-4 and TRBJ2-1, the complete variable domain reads ETGVTQSPTHLIKTRGQQVTLRCSSQSGHNTVSWYQQALGQGPQFIFQYYREEENGRGNFPPRFSGLQFPNYSSELNVNALELDDSALYLCASSLDGGGSSYNEQFFGPGTRLTVL.

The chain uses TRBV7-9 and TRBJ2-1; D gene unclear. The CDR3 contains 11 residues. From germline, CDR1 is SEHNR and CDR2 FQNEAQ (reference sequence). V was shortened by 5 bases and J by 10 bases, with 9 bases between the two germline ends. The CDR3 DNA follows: TGTGCCAGCAGCCGGGTGGTGGAGCAGTTCTTC. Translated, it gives CASSRVVEQFF.

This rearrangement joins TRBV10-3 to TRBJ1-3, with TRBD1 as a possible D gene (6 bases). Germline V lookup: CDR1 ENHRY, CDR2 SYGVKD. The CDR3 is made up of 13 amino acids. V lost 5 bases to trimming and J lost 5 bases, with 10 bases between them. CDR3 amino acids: CAISTGWRNTIYF. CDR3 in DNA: TGTGCCATCAGTACAGGGTGGAGAAACACCATATATTTT.

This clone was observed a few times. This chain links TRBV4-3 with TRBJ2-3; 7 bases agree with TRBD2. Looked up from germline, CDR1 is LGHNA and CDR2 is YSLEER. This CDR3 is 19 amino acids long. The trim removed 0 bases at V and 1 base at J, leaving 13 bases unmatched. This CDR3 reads CASSQDLDGRGGGTDTQYF. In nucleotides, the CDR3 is TGCGCCAGCAGCCAAGATCTTGACGGTCGTGGGGGGGGCACAGATACGCAGTATTTT.

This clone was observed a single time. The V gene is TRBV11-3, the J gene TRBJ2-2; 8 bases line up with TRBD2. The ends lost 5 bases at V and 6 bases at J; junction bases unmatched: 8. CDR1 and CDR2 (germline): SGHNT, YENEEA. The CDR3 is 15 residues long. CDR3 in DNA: TGTGCCAGCAGCCCGGGGGGGGCTTTCTCCGGGGAGCTGTTTTTT. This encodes CASSPGGAFSGELFF.

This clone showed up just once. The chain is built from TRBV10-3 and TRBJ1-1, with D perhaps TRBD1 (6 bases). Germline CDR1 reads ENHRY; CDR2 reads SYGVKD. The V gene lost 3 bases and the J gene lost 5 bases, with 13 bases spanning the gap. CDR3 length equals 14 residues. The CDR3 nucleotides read TGTGCCATCAGTGATACAGGGTTGGTTACTGAAGCTTTCTTT. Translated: CAISDTGLVTEAFF.

The CDR3 nucleotides read TGTGCCAGCAGCGCCAGCGGGGGGGCGAACACCGGGGAGCTGTTTTTT. Its protein is CASSASGGANTGELFF. The V gene is TRBV9, the J gene TRBJ2-2, with TRBD2 matching over 10 bases. The germline CDR1 and CDR2 sequences are SGDLS and YYNGEE. Trimming cost V 3 bases and J 0 bases; bases outside gene matches: 2. The CDR3 is made up of 16 amino acids.

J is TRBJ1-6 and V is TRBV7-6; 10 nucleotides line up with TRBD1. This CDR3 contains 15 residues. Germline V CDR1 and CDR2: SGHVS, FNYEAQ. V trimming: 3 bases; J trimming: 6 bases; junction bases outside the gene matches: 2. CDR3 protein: CASSLDRGSNSPLHF. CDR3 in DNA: TGTGCCAGCAGCTTGGACAGGGGGAGTAATTCACCCCTCCACTTT.